One sample yielded the 8 T cell receptor beta chains listed below, sequenced in a study of blood T cell repertoires in COVID-19. Generated by immunoSEQ multiplex PCR, the TCRdb table keeps only in-frame clones and is missing some. The sample includes 90,000 or so clones, about 78% of them seen just once. The sample taken for sequencing was peripheral blood. The receptors stem from a woman of 80 years or more with acute or convalescent COVID-19.

The chain links TRBV6-2 or TRBV6-3 to TRBJ2-2; 8 positions match TRBD1. The J segment lost 6 bases and the V segment lost 2 bases, leaving 5 bases of the junction unmatched. Germline V CDR1 and CDR2: MNHEY, SVGEGT. The CDR3 consists of 15 residues. CDR3 in amino acids: CASSYAETGAGELFF. The DNA for the CDR3 is TGTGCCAGCAGTTACGCGGAGACAGGGGCCGGGGAGCTGTTTTTT.

V and J are TRBV2 and TRBJ2-1; TRBD1 agrees at 7 bases. CDR3 length: 15 residues. Germline values: CDR1 SNHLY, CDR2 FYNNEI. V lost 3 bases to trimming and J lost 2 bases; unmatched junction nucleotides: 4. The CDR3 DNA sequence: TGTGCCAGCAGTGAGATAGGGGGCACCTACAATGAGCAGTTCTTC. Translating gives CASSEIGGTYNEQFF.

V gene TRBV7-9 combines with J gene TRBJ1-1, with D possibly being TRBD1 (6 bases). Trimming took off 5 bases at V and 2 bases at J, with 15 bases between the two ends. This CDR3 comprises 15 residues. Germline CDR1 SEHNR, CDR2 FQNEAQ (reference sequence). CDR3 residues: CASSKEGGINTEAFF. The CDR3 nucleotides are TGTGCCAGCAGCAAAGAAGGGGGAATTAACACTGAAGCTTTCTTT.

The CDR3 sequence is CASSMRPQGKQETQYF. The CDR3 DNA reads as TGTGCCAGTAGTATGCGGCCACAGGGAAAACAAGAGACCCAGTACTTC. The chain employs TRBV19 and TRBJ2-5; possibly TRBD1 for D (6 bases). The CDR3 has 16 amino acids. CDR1 and CDR2 from the germline V gene are LNHDA and SQIVND (reference sequence). V lost 3 bases and J lost 2, with 16 bases in between.

The gene calls are TRBV19 and TRBJ2-1, with TRBD1 identical over 11 bases. Germline V gene lookup returns CDR1 LNHDA and CDR2 SQIVND (reference sequence). There are 16 residues in the CDR3. J was trimmed by 3 bases and V by 5 bases; bases with no gene match: 6. The CDR3 sequence: CASSPYGTGGYNEQFF. CDR3 nucleotide sequence: TGTGCCAGTAGTCCGTACGGGACAGGGGGCTACAATGAGCAGTTCTTC.

This chain connects TRBV5-6 to TRBJ2-5; the match to TRBD1 covers 11 bases. This CDR3 spans 15 amino acids. The ends lost 7 bases at V and 1 base at J; junction bases unmatched: 6. Per germline, CDR1 SGHDT and CDR2 YYEEEE. CDR3 bases: TGTGCCAGCGCCGGGACAGGGGGTGTCCAAGAGACCCAGTACTTC. Translating it yields CASAGTGGVQETQYF. Drawing the rest from reference TRBV5-6 and TRBJ2-5, the complete variable domain is DAGVTQSPTHLIKTRGQQVTLRCSPKSGHDTVSWYQQALGQGPQFIFQYYEEEERQRGNFPDRFSGHQFPNYSSELNVNALLLGDSALYLCASAGTGGVQETQYFGPGTRLLVL.

This chain joins TRBV27 and TRBJ1-1; D is ambiguous. This CDR3 has 14 amino acids. With 3 bases removed from V and 3 bases from J, the gap between germline ends came to 11 bases. CDR1 is MNHEY, CDR2 SMNVEV, per germline (reference sequence). CDR3 in DNA: TGTGCCAGCAGTTTTTTAGGGCGGGACACTGAAGCTTTCTTT. Translation gives CASSFLGRDTEAFF.

Written as DNA, the CDR3 is TGCGCCAGCAGCTTGTTAGGGGGAAGCAGGGAAGCTTTCTTT. Protein: CASSLLGGSREAFF. V gene TRBV5-1 combines with J gene TRBJ1-1, with D possibly TRBD1 on 6 matching bases. Looked up from germline, CDR1 is SGHRS and CDR2 is YFSETQ. This CDR3 contains 14 residues. V lost 1 base to trimming and J lost 8 bases, with 15 bases between them.